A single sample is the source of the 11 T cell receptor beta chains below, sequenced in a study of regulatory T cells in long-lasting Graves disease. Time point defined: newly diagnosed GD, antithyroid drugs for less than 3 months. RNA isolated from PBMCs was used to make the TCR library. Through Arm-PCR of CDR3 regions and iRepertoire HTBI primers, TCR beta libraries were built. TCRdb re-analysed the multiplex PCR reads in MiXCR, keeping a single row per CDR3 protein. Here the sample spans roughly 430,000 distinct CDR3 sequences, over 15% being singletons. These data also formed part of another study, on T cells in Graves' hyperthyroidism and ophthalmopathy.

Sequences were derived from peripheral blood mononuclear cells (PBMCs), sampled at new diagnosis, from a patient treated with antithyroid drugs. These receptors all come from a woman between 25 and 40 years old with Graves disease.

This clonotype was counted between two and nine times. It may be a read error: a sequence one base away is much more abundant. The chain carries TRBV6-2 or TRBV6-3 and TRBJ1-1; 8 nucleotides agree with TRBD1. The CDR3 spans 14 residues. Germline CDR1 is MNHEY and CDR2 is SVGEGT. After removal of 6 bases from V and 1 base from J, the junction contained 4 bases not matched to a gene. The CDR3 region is CASRLQGGNTEAFF. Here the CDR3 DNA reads TGTGCCAGCAGATTACAGGGGGGGAACACTGAAGCTTTCTTT.

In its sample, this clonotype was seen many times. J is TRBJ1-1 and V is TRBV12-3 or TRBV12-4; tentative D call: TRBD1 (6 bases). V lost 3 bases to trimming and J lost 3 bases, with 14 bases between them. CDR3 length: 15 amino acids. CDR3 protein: CASSFFPTGYTEAFF. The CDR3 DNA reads TGTGCCAGCAGTTTTTTCCCAACAGGGTACACTGAAGCTTTCTTT.

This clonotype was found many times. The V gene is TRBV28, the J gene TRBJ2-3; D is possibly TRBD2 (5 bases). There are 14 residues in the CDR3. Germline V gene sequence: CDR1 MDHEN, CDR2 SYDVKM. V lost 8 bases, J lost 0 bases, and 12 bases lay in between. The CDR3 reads CASQIATSTDTQYF. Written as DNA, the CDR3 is TGTGCCAGCCAGATAGCGACTAGCACAGATACGCAGTATTTT.

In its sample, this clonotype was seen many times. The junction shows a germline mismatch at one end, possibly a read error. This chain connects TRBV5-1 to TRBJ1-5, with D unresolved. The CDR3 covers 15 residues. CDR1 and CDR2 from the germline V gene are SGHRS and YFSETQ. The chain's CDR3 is CASSLVVGYGQPQHF. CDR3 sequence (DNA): TGTGCCAGCAGCTTGGTAGTTGGGTACGGTCAGCCCCAGCATTTT.

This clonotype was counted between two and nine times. The CDR3 loop is CASSQDDRGGTQYF. CDR3 nucleotides: TGCGCCAGCAGCCAAGATGACAGGGGTGGGACCCAGTACTTC. The chain uses TRBV4-3 and TRBJ2-5; 8 bases match TRBD1. J lost 7 bases, V lost 0 bases, and 4 bases had no gene match. The V gene's germline CDR1 is LGHNA and CDR2 YSLEER. The CDR3 extends over 14 amino acids.

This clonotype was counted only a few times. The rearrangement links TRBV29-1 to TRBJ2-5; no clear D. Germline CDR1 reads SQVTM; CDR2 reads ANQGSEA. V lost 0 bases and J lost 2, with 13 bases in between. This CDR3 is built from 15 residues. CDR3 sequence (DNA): TGCAGCGTTGAAGATGCGCAAACGGAGCAAGAGACCCAGTACTTC. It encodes CSVEDAQTEQETQYF.

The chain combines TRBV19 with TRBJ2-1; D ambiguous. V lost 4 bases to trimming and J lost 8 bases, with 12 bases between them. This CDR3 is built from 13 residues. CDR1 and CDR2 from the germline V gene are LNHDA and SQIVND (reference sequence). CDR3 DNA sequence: TGTGCCAGTAGTAGGTCGGCTAATCATGAGCAGTTCTTC. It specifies CASSRSANHEQFF.

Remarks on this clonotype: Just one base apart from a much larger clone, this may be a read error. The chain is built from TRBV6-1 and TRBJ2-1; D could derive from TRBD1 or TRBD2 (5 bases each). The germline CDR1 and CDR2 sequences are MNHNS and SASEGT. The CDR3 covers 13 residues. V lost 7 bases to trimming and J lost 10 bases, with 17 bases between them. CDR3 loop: CASNGVGPYEQFF. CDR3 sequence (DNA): TGTGCCAGCAACGGGGTGGGGCCCTACGAGCAGTTCTTC.

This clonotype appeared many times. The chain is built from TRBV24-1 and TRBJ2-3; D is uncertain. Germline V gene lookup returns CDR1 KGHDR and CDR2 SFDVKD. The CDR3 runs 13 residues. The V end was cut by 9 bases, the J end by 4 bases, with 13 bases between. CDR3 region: CATDREGSDTQYF. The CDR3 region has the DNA TGTGCCACCGATAGGGAAGGGTCAGATACGCAGTATTTT.

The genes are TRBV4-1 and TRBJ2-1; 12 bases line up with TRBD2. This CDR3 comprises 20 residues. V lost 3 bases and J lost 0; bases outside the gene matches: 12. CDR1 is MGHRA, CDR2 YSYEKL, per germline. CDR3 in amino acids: CASSHKPGLAGRSSYNEQFF. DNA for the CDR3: TGCGCCAGCAGCCATAAACCGGGACTAGCGGGCCGGAGCTCCTACAATGAGCAGTTCTTC.

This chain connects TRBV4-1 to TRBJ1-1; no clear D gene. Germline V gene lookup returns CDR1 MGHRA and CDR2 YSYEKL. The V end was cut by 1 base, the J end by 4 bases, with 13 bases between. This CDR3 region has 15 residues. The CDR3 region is CASSQGVRGSTEAFF. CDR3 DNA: TGCGCCAGCAGCCAAGGGGTGAGAGGAAGCACTGAAGCTTTCTTT.